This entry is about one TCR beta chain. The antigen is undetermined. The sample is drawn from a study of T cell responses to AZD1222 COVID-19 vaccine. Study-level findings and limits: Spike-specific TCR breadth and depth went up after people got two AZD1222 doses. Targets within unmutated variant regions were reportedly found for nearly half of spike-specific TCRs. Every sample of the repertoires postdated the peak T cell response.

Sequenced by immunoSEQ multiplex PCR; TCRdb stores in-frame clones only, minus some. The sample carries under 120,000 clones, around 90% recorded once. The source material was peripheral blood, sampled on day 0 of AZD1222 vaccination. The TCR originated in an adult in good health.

CDR3 sequence reads: CASRSQTGGNTEAFF. CDR3 DNA: TGTGCCAGCAGGTCCCAGACAGGTGGGAACACTGAAGCTTTCTTT. The V call is TRBV6-5, the J call TRBJ1-1; maybe TRBD1 (6 bases). Trimming shortened V by 6 bases and J by 1 base, and 15 bases separated the two germline ends. The CDR3 contains 15 residues. The germline gives CDR1 MNHEY, CDR2 SVGAGI.